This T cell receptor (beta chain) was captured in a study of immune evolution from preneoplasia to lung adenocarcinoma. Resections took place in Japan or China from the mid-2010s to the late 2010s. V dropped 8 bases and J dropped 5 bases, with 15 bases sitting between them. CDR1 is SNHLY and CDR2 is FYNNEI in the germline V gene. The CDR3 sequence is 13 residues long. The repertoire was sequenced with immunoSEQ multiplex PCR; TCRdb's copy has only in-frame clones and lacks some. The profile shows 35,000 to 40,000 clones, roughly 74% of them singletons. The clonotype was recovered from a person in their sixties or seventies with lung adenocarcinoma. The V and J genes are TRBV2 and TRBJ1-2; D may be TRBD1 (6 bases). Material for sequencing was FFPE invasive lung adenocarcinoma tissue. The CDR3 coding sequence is TGTGCCAGCGGAGGGGACAAGGTTTATGGCTACACCTTC. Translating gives CASGGDKVYGYTF. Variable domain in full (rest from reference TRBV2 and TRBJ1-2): EPEVTQTPSHQVTQMGQEVILRCVPISNHLYFYWYRQILGQKVEFLVSFYNNEISEKSEIFDDQFSVERPDGSNFTLKIRSTKLEDSAMYFCASGGDKVYGYTFGSGTRLTVV.